Here is one TCR beta chain with its context. What it recognizes is unknown. The J segment lost 1 base and the V segment lost 4 bases, leaving 2 bases of the junction unmatched. The germline gives CDR1 MGHDK, CDR2 SYGVNS. The CDR3 is made up of 15 amino acids. These data come from a study of beta chain features in type 1 diabetes. On the study more broadly: Age, gender and cell yields were alike across patients and healthy donors. Across the samples, approximately 110,000,000 sorted cells were examined in total. General study points: For patients, the naive, central memory and Treg TCRB repertoires appeared more alike than for healthy donors.

The study reverse transcribed the entire isolated RNA, so it sequenced expressed TCRB transcripts. Measured with immunoSEQ multiplex PCR; TCRdb has only the in-frame clones, and not every one. The sample has about 260,000 clones, 68% seen once. Sequencing input: naive CD4+ T cells from blood. The rearrangement joins TRBV25-1 to TRBJ2-5, with TRBD1 matching over 11 bases. The sequence derives from a man aged 25 to 40 in good health. CDR3 amino acids: CASSAGQGAQETQYF. The CDR3 bases are TGTGCCAGCAGTGCAGGACAGGGGGCCCAAGAGACCCAGTACTTC. Complete variable domain (other parts from reference TRBV25-1 and TRBJ2-5): EADIYQTPRYLVIGTGKKITLECSQTMGHDKMYWYQQDPGMELHLIHYSYGVNSTEKGDLSSESTVSRIRTEHFPLTLESARPSHTSQYLCASSAGQGAQETQYFGPGTRLLVL.